This T cell receptor beta chain comes out of a study of blood T cell repertoires in COVID-19. Study-level background: Nucleic acid was either cDNA or gDNA, and it came from T cells, B-cell-depleted T cells, or PBMCs.

TCRdb's table, derived via immunoSEQ multiplex PCR, lists solely in-frame clones and lacks some. Here the sample spans some 150,000 clones, 65% to 90% being singletons. This CDR3 has 16 amino acids. Germline-derived CDR1 and CDR2 are SGHTA and FQGNSA. The ends were cut back, 4 bases at V and 0 bases at J, with 14 bases in the middle. The V gene is TRBV7-2, the J gene TRBJ2-3; D possibly corresponds to TRBD2 (6 bases). This TCR derives from a woman aged 50 to 60 in a cohort sampled during active or convalescent COVID-19. Material: peripheral blood. CDR3 nucleotide sequence: TGTGCCAGCAGCTGGCGGGGCGGCGCTAGCACAGATACGCAGTATTTT. It codes for CASSWRGGASTDTQYF.